This TCR beta chain was identified in a study of T cells in Graves' hyperthyroidism and ophthalmopathy. Amplification of TCR beta CDR3 regions was performed using RNA transcripts as template. The HTBI primer set served for first-round RT-PCR of the TCR CDR3. Via MiXCR, TCRdb re-called the multiplex PCR reads, giving one row per CDR3 protein. The sample has 700,000 or so distinct CDR3 sequences, around 15% seen once. The CDR3 is made up of 12 amino acids. Germline trimming cut 3 bases from V and 13 bases from J; bases unmatched to any gene: 9. CDR1 is DFQATT and CDR2 is SNEGSKA in the germline V gene (reference sequence).

The chain uses TRBV20-1 and TRBJ2-4; 7 nucleotides agree with TRBD2. The TCR comes from a man between 18 and 35 years old with Graves' hyperthyroidism. Sequencing was done on a sample of blood. In DNA form, the CDR3 reads TGCAGTGCTAGCGGGAGGTCCGGATTACAGTACTTC. It is translated as CSASGRSGLQYF.